This is a list of T cell receptor beta chains from one sample in a study of healthy donors' naive CD4 and CD8 T cells. One entry per CDR3 protein results from TCRdb running MiXCR on the reads. Here the sample spans 180,000 or so distinct CDR3 sequences, about 70% being singletons. Sequencing was performed on naive CD4+ and CD8+ T cells sorted from blood, pooled from several donors. The receptor set was obtained from a pool of human donors in good health; the sample pools cells from several healthy donors. CDR3s include the opening cysteine and the closing phenylalanine or tryptophan. Each record gives: clone size, V gene, D gene, J gene, CDR3 protein, CDR3 DNA. The D gene is left open where the match is weak. Not all rows give a size; the values are once, few, many and, for expanded clones, a class.

once	TRBV6-2/TRBV6-3	-	TRBJ1-5	CASSYTDSNQPQHF	TGTGCCAGCAGTTATACGGATAGCAATCAGCCCCAGCATTTT
few	TRBV6-5	TRBD1	TRBJ1-3	CASSYWAGGSSGNTIYF	TGTGCCAGCAGTTATTGGGCAGGGGGAAGCTCTGGAAACACCATATATTTT
-	TRBV6-5	-	TRBJ2-7	CASSYSHESYEQYF	TGTGCCAGCAGTTACTCGCACGAATCCTACGAGCAGTACTTC
few	TRBV19	-	TRBJ2-1	CASSIGSSYNEQFF	TGTGCCAGTAGTATTGGTAGCTCCTACAATGAGCAGTTCTTC
-	TRBV6-1	-	TRBJ1-5	CASSRLSNQPQHF	TGTGCCAGCAGTAGACTGAGCAATCAGCCCCAGCATTTT
few	TRBV19	-	TRBJ1-2	CASKPMQGASYTF	TGTGCCAGTAAGCCCATGCAGGGCGCAAGCTACACCTTC
-	TRBV19	TRBD1	TRBJ1-2	CASSWTGSYTF	TGTGCCAGTAGTTGGACAGGATCCTACACCTTC
-	TRBV5-4	TRBD2	TRBJ2-1	CASSFEVAGVGSNNEQFF	TGTGCCAGCAGCTTCGAAGTAGCGGGAGTAGGCAGTAACAATGAGCAGTTCTTC
-	TRBV6-5	TRBD1	TRBJ1-1	CASSGNRGGTEAFF	TGTGCCAGCAGTGGAAACAGGGGCGGAACTGAAGCTTTCTTT
-	TRBV5-1	-	TRBJ2-7	CASSPDHYEQYF	TGCGCCAGCAGCCCCGATCACTACGAGCAGTACTTC
few	TRBV18	-	TRBJ1-1	CASSPPSNTEAFF	TGTGCCAGCTCACCACCAAGTAACACTGAAGCTTTCTTT
-	TRBV6-5	TRBD2	TRBJ2-7	CASSGLAGIYEQYF	TGTGCCAGCAGTGGACTAGCGGGAATCTACGAGCAGTACTTC
-	TRBV4-3	-	TRBJ1-2	CASSQEVRGVNYGYTF	TGCGCCAGCAGCCAAGAGGTGAGGGGCGTGAACTATGGCTACACCTTC
-	TRBV5-1	-	TRBJ1-1	CASSLAAQGNTEAFF	TGCGCCAGCAGCTTGGCCGCACAGGGGAACACTGAAGCTTTCTTT
-	TRBV28	-	TRBJ1-2	CASKVGPAVSDYGYTF	TGTGCCAGCAAAGTCGGCCCGGCGGTTTCGGACTATGGCTACACCTTC
few	TRBV20-1	-	TRBJ2-5	CSTFMETQYF	TGCAGTACTTTCATGGAGACCCAGTACTTC
-	TRBV18	-	TRBJ2-3	CASSPQVIRGSTDTQYF	TGTGCCAGCTCACCACAGGTTATTCGGGGAAGCACAGATACGCAGTATTTT
-	TRBV6-2/TRBV6-3	-	TRBJ2-7	CASIHLRTPYEQYF	TGTGCCAGCATCCACCTACGAACTCCCTACGAGCAGTACTTC